This TCR beta chain was found in a study of CXCR3-negative and CXCR3-positive naive CD8 T cells. Study information: Sequencing brought in about 140 million TRB reads altogether, and each library got about 1.5 +/- 0.3 million.

Study observations and caveats: Researchers reported similar TRBV-TRBJ usage in naive CXCR3-negative and CXCR3-positive cells, though memory differed. CXCR3 expression partially decreased after cryopreservation; most assays used fresh PBMCs.

TRB cDNA was prepared as libraries by UMI-labeled 5' RACE. TCRdb re-called the 5' RACE reads and catalogs CDR3 proteins one per entry, DNA excluded. Recorded for this sample: 69,000 or so distinct CDR3 sequences. As regards this clonotype: The antigen is undetermined.

A CD45RO-CCR7+CD27+CD95- phenotype identified naive CD8+ T cells. This clonotype originated in a human donor in good health. Some clones in this sample may be carry-over from other donors' samples. Input material: naive CXCR3- CD8+ T cells from blood. Subset meaning: CD45RO-CCR7+CD27+CD95- naive CD8+ T cells lacking CXCR3 (TNR3-).

This CDR3 reads CSVDGSSEGEKLFF. The V and J genes are TRBV29-1 and TRBJ1-4. The V gene's germline CDR1 is SQVTM and CDR2 ANQGSEA. The CDR3 spans 14 residues.